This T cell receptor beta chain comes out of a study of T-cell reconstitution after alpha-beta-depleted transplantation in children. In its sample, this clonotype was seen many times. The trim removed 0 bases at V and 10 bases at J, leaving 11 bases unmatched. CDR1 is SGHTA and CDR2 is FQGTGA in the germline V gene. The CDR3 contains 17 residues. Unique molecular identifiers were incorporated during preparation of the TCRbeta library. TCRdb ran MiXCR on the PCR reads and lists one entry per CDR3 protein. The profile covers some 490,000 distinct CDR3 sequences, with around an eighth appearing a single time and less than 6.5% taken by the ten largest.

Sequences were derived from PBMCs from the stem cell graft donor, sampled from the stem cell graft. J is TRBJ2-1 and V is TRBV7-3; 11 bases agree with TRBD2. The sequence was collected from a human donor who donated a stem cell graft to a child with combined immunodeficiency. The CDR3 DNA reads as TGTGCCAGCAGCTTAACGGTAACTAGCGGGGGAGCTTCGGAGCAGTTCTTC. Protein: CASSLTVTSGGASEQFF. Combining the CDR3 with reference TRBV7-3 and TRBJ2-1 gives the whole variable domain GAGVSQTPSNKVTEKGKYVELRCDPISGHTALYWYRQSLGQGPEFLIYFQGTGAADDSGLPNDRFFAVRPEGSVSTLKIQRTERGDSAVYLCASSLTVTSGGASEQFFGPGTRLTVL.